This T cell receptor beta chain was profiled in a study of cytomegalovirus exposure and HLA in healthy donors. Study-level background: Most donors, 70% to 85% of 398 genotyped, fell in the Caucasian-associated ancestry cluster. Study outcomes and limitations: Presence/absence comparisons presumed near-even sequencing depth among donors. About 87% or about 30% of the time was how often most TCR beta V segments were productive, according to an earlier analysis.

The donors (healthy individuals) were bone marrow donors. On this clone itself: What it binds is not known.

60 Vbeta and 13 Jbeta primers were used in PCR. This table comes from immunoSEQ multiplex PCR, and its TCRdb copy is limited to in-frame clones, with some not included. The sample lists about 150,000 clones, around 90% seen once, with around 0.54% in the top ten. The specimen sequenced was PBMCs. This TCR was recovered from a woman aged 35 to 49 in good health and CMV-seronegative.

CDR3 residues: CASSLGRPNTDTQYF. CDR3 DNA sequence: TGCGCCAGCAGCCTAGGAAGGCCCAACACAGATACGCAGTATTTT. This chain joins TRBV5-1 and TRBJ2-3, with D unresolved. Germline V gives CDR1 SGHRS, CDR2 YFSETQ. Trimming stripped 4 bases from V and 2 bases from J, with 14 bases between. This CDR3 comprises 15 residues.